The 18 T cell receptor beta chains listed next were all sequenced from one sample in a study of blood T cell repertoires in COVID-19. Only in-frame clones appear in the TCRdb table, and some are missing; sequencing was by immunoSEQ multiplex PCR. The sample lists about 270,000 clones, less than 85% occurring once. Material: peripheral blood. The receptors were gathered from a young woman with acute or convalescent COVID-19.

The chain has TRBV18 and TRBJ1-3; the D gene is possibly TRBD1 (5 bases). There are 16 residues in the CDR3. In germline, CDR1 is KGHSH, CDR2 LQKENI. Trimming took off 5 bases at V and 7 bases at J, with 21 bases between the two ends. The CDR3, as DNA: TGTGCCAGCTCATCGACCGGGGGGAAGTGGGCTAACACCATATATTTT. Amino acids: CASSSTGGKWANTIYF.

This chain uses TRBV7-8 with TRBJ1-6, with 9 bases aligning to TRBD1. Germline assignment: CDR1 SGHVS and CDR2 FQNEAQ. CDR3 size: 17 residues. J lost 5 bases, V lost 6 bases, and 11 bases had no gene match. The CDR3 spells CASSLTTRDRDNSPLHF. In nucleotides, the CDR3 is TGTGCCAGCAGTTTAACAACCCGGGACAGGGATAATTCACCCCTCCACTTT.

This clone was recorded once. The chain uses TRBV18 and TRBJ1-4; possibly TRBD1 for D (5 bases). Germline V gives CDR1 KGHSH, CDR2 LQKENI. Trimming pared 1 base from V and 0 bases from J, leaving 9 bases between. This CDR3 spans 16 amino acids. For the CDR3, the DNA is TGTGCCAGCTCACCACGACAGATTTCAACTAATGAAAAACTGTTTTTT. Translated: CASSPRQISTNEKLFF.

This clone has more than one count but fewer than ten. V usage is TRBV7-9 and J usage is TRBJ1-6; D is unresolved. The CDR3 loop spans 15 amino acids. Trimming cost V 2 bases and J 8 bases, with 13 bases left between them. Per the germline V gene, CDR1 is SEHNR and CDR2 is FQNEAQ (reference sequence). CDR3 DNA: TGTGCCAGCAGCTTATCGCAGATAGCCGATTCACCCCTCCACTTT. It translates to CASSLSQIADSPLHF.

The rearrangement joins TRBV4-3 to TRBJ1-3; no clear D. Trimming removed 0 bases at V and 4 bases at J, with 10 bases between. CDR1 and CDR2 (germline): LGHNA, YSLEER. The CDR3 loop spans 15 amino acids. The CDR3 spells CASSQDSTRGNTIYF. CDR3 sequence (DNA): TGCGCCAGCAGCCAAGATTCGACAAGGGGAAACACCATATATTTT.

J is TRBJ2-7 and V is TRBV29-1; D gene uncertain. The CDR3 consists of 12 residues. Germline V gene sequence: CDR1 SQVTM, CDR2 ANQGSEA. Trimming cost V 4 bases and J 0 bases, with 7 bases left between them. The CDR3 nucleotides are TGCAGCGTTGGCGTTAACTCCTACGAGCAGTACTTC. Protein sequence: CSVGVNSYEQYF.

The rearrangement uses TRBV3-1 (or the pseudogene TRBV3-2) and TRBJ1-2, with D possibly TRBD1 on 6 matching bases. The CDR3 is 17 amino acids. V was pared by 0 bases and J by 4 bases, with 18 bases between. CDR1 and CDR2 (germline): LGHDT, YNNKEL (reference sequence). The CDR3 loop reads CASSQEGGLRGSYGYTF. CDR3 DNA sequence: TGTGCCAGCAGCCAAGAGGGCGGGCTAAGGGGGTCCTATGGCTACACCTTC.

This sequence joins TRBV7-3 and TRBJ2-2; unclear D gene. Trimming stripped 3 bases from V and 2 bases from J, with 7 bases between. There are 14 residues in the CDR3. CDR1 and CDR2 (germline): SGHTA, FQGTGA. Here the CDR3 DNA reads TGTGCCAGCAGCTTCACTACTAACACCGGGGAGCTGTTTTTT. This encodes CASSFTTNTGELFF.

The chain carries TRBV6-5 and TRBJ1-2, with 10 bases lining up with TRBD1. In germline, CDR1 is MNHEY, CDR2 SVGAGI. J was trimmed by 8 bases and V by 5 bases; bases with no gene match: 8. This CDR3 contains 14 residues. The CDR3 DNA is TGTGCCAGCAGTCTCGGACAGGGGGGCAGGGGCTACACCTTC. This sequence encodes CASSLGQGGRGYTF.

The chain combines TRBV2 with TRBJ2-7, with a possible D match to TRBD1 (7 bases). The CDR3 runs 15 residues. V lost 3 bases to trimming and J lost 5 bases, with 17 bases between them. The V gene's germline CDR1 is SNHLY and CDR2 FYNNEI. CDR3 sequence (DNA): TGTGCCAGCAGTGACCCCGGGCAGGGGGAGGACGAGCAGTACTTC. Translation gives CASSDPGQGEDEQYF.

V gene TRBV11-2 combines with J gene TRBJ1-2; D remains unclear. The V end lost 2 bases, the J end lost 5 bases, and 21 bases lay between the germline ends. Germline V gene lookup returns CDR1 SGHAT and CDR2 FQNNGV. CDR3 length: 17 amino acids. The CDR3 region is CASSLSAADRLQYGYTF. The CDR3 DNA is TGTGCCAGCAGCTTATCGGCAGCCGACCGACTACAATATGGCTACACCTTC.

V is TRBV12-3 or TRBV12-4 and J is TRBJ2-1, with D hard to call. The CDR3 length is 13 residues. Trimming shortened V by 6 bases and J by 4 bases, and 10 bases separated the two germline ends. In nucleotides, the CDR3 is TGTGCCAGCAGCCAACAGAATTACAATGAGCAGTTCTTC. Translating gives CASSQQNYNEQFF.

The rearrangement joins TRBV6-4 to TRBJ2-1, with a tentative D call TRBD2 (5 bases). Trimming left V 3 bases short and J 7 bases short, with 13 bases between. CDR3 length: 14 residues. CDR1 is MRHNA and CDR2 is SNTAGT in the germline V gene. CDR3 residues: CASSESREVNEQFF. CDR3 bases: TGTGCCAGCAGTGAGAGCCGGGAAGTAAATGAGCAGTTCTTC.

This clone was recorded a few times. CDR3 residues: CASSLVTREQYF. CDR3 bases: TGTGCCAGCAGCTTGGTTACGAGGGAGCAGTACTTC. The chain joins TRBV5-6 to TRBJ2-7; the D is unclear. Trimming stripped 0 bases from V and 7 bases from J, with 8 bases between. The CDR3 runs to 12 residues. The V gene's germline CDR1 is SGHDT and CDR2 YYEEEE.

The CDR3 loop is CATSPPVLANTIYF. The CDR3 region has the DNA TGCGCCACCAGCCCCCCCGTGTTGGCCAACACCATATATTTT. This chain links TRBV10-2 with TRBJ1-3; D unclear. Germline loops: CDR1 WSHSY, CDR2 SAAADI. This CDR3 has 14 amino acids. V lost 10 bases and J 7 bases, leaving 20 bases between the germline ends.

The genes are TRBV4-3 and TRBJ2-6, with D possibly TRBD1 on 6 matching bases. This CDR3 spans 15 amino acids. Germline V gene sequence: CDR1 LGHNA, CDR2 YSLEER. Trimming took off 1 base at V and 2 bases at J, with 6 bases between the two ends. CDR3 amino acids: CASSQAGAGANVLTF. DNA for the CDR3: TGCGCCAGCAGCCAAGCAGGGGCTGGGGCCAACGTCCTGACTTTC.

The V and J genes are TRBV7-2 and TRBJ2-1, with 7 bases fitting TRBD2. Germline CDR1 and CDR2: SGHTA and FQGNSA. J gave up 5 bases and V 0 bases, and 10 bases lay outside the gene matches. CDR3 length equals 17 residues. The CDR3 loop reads CASSLAVVWLADNEQFF. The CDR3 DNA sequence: TGTGCCAGCAGCTTAGCTGTTGTTTGGCTAGCGGACAATGAGCAGTTCTTC.

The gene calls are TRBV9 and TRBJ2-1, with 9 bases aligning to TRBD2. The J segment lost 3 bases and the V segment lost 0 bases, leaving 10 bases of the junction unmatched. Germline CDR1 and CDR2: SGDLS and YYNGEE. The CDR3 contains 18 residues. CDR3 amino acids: CASSVARTSEGIYNEQFF. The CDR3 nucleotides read TGTGCCAGCAGCGTAGCCAGGACTAGCGAAGGGATCTACAATGAGCAGTTCTTC.